This T cell receptor beta chain derives from a study of response to subunit inactivated influenza vaccine. In this sample, this clonotype turned up a few times. Each CDR3 protein is one row after TCRdb ran MiXCR on the RT-PCR reads. The table shows about 540,000 distinct CDR3 sequences, with roughly 25% occurring only once. This CDR3 contains 13 residues. The J segment lost 10 bases and the V segment lost 4 bases, leaving 3 bases of the junction unmatched. Germline-derived CDR1 and CDR2 are LNHDA and SQIVND (reference sequence). This sample also appeared in a second study, on T cells expressing NK-cell markers. That work adds: Libraries used 5'RACE template switching adding universal primer site and UMIs. Dominant NKG2C+ clonotypes accounted for about 1.0-8% of CD8+ T cells in six donors.

This sequence was found in a man between 50 and 59 years old who received an inactivated influenza vaccine. The sequences come from CD4+ T cells sorted from PBMCs, collected 11 to 12 days after vaccination. The chain carries TRBV19 and TRBJ2-1; 11 bases fit TRBD1. The CDR3 sequence is CASSRDRGWEQFF. The CDR3 DNA sequence: TGTGCCAGTAGTAGGGACAGGGGGTGGGAGCAGTTCTTC.